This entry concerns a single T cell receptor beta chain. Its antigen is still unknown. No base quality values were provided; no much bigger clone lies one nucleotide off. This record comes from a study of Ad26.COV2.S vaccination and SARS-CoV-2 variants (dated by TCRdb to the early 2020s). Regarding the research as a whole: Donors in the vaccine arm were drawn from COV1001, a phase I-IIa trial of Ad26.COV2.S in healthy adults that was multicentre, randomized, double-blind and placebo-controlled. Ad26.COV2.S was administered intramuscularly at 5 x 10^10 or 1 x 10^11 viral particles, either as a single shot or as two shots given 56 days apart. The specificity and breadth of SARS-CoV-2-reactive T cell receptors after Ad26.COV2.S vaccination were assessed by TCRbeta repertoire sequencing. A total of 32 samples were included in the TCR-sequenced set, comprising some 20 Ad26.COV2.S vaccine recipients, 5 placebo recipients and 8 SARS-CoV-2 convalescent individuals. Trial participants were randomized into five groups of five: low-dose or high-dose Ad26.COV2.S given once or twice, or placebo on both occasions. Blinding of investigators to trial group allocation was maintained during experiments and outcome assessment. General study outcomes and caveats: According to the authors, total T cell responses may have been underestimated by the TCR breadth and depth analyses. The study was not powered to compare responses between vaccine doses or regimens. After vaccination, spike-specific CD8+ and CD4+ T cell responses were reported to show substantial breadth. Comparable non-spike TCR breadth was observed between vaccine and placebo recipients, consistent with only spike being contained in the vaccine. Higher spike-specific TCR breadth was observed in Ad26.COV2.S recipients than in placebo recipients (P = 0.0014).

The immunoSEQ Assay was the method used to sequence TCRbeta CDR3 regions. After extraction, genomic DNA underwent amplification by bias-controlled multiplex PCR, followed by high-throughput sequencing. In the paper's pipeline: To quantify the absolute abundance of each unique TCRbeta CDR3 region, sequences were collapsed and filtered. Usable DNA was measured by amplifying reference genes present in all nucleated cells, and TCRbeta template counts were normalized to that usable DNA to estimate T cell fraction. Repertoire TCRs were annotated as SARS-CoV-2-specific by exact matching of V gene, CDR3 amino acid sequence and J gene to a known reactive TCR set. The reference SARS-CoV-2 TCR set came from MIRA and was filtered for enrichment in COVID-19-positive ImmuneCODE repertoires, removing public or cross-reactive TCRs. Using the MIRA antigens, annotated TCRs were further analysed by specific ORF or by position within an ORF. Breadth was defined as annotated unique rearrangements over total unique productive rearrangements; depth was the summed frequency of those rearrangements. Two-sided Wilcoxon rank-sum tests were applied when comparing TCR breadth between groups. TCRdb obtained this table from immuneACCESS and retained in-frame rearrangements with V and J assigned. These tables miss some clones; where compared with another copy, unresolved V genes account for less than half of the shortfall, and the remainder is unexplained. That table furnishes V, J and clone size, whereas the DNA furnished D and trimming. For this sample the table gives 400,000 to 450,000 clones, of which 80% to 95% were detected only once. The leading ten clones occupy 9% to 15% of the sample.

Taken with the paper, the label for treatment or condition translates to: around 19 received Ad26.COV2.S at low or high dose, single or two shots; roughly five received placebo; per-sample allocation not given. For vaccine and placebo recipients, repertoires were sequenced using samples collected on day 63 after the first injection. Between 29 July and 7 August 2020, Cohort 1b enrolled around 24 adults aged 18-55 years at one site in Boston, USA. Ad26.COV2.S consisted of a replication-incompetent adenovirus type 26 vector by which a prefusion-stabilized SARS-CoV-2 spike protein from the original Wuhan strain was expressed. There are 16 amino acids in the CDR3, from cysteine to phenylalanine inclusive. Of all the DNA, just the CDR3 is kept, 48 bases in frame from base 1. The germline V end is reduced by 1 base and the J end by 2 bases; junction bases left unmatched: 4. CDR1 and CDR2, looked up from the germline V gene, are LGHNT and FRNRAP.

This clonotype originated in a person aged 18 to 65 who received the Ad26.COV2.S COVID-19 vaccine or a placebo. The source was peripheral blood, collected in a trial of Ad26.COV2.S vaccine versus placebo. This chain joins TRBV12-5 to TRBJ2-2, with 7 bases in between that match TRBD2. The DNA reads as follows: TGTGCTAGTGGTTTGGGGAGACTAGCTAACACCGGGGAGCTGTTTTTT. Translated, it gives CASGLGRLANTGELFF.